This T cell receptor (beta chain) appears in the sequencing data of a study of blood T cell repertoires in COVID-19. In the original workflow: Amplification of reference gene primers provided the estimated nucleated cell counts. Sequencing was performed with immunoSEQ multiplex PCR; in TCRdb, only in-frame clones are kept and a portion is missing. The V and J calls and clone size come from that table; D and trimming were worked out from the DNA. The profile shows approximately 13,000 clones, approximately 87% of them singletons. The CDR3 is 14 amino acids. Trimming left V 6 bases short and J 0 bases short, with 12 bases between. Per germline, CDR1 LGHDT and CDR2 YNNKEL (reference sequence).

Source material: peripheral blood. The rearrangement links TRBV3-1 (or the pseudogene TRBV3-2) to TRBJ2-7, with a weak D call TRBD1 (6 bases). The clonotype comes from a man aged 40-55 years with active or convalescent COVID-19. CDR3 region: CASRGTDSSYEQYF. CDR3 coding DNA: TGTGCCAGCAGAGGGACGGACAGCTCCTACGAGCAGTACTTC.